The rows below give T cell receptor beta chains drawn from one sample of a study of shared clonotypes between healthy human individuals. Using immunoSEQ multiplex PCR, the repertoire was profiled, and TCRdb retains in-frame clones only, with some absent. The table shows 450,000 to 500,000 clones, with 70% to 85% occurring only once. The sequencing input was PBMCs. These receptors all come from a woman between 35 and 50 years old in good health. Some clones in this sample may be carry-over from other donors' samples. Both conserved end residues are part of each CDR3. The order of the fields is J gene, clone size, D gene, V gene, CDR3 DNA, CDR3 protein. The D gene is left open where the match is weak. Clone size is given for some rows only: seen once, a few or many times, or a class if the clone is expanded.

j_gene: TRBJ2-7
abundance: .
d_gene: .
v_gene: TRBV4-1
CDR3nt: TGCGCCAGCAGCCAAGAATTGGACCCGACTAGCGAGCAGTACTTC
CDR3aa: CASSQELDPTSEQYF

j_gene: TRBJ2-1
abundance: many
d_gene: .
v_gene: TRBV4-1
CDR3nt: TGCGCCAGCAGCCGGGGGCGGACATTGGCCTACAATGAGCAGTTCTTC
CDR3aa: CASSRGRTLAYNEQFF

j_gene: TRBJ2-2
abundance: .
d_gene: TRBD1
v_gene: TRBV10-3
CDR3nt: TGTGCCATCAACGACAGGGATAACACCGGGGAGCTGTTTTTT
CDR3aa: CAINDRDNTGELFF

j_gene: TRBJ1-5
abundance: few
d_gene: .
v_gene: TRBV19
CDR3nt: TGTGCCAGTAGTTGGGGACGTAACCTAGGGTATAGCAATCAGCCCCAGCATTTT
CDR3aa: CASSWGRNLGYSNQPQHF

j_gene: TRBJ2-5
abundance: .
d_gene: .
v_gene: TRBV14
CDR3nt: TGTGCCAGCAGCCAGCACCAAGAGACCCAGTACTTC
CDR3aa: CASSQHQETQYF

j_gene: TRBJ1-1
abundance: few
d_gene: TRBD1
v_gene: TRBV29-1
CDR3nt: TGCAGCGCGGGACAGGGCAAGGGGACTGAAGCTTTCTTT
CDR3aa: CSAGQGKGTEAFF

j_gene: TRBJ1-5
abundance: few
d_gene: .
v_gene: TRBV7-2
CDR3nt: TGTGCCAGCACCCTCGGCGTGCAGGTGGATCAGCCCCAGCATTTT
CDR3aa: CASTLGVQVDQPQHF

j_gene: TRBJ2-2
abundance: .
d_gene: TRBD1
v_gene: TRBV9
CDR3nt: TGTGCCAGCAGCCCCGGGACAGGGGGGACCGGGGAGCTGTTTTTT
CDR3aa: CASSPGTGGTGELFF

j_gene: TRBJ2-1
abundance: .
d_gene: .
v_gene: TRBV10-1
CDR3nt: TGCGCCAGCAGTGTAAATAGCGCTAATGAGCAGTTCTTC
CDR3aa: CASSVNSANEQFF

j_gene: TRBJ1-2
abundance: .
d_gene: .
v_gene: TRBV30
CDR3nt: TGTGCCTGGAGACCCTCAAGGGACTATGGCTACACCTTC
CDR3aa: CAWRPSRDYGYTF

j_gene: TRBJ2-7
abundance: .
d_gene: .
v_gene: TRBV28
CDR3nt: TGTGCCAGCAGTTTATCTGTAGCGGCCACCTACGAGCAGTACTTC
CDR3aa: CASSLSVAATYEQYF

j_gene: TRBJ2-3
abundance: .
d_gene: .
v_gene: TRBV5-1
CDR3nt: TGCGCCAGCAGCTTGAGGCCCGGGACGACAGATACGCAGTATTTT
CDR3aa: CASSLRPGTTDTQYF

j_gene: TRBJ1-1
abundance: few
d_gene: .
v_gene: TRBV2
CDR3nt: TGTGCCAGCAGTTTTGCAGGGAACACTGAAGCTTTCTTT
CDR3aa: CASSFAGNTEAFF

j_gene: TRBJ1-1
abundance: .
d_gene: .
v_gene: TRBV11-2
CDR3nt: TGTGCCAGCAGCTTAGACGGGGCTTCGTACACTGAAGCTTTCTTT
CDR3aa: CASSLDGASYTEAFF

j_gene: TRBJ2-2
abundance: .
d_gene: .
v_gene: TRBV28
CDR3nt: TGTGCCAGCAGGCCTCAGAGGGTTGCCGGGGAGCTGTTTTTT
CDR3aa: CASRPQRVAGELFF

j_gene: TRBJ1-1
abundance: few
d_gene: .
v_gene: TRBV30
CDR3nt: TGTGCCTGGAGCGTTTCACAGCAGAACACTGAAGCTTTCTTT
CDR3aa: CAWSVSQQNTEAFF

j_gene: TRBJ2-3
abundance: .
d_gene: .
v_gene: TRBV28
CDR3nt: TGTGCCAGCCATGAACAGGTTTTCGGTACAGATACGCAGTATTTT
CDR3aa: CASHEQVFGTDTQYF

j_gene: TRBJ2-7
abundance: .
d_gene: TRBD1
v_gene: TRBV11-3
CDR3nt: TGTGCCAGCAGCACCGGACAGGGAGGCTCCTACGAGCAGTACTTC
CDR3aa: CASSTGQGGSYEQYF

j_gene: TRBJ2-5
abundance: .
d_gene: .
v_gene: TRBV29-1
CDR3nt: TGCAGCGTTGAGCCGGGGCGCGGAGAGACCCAGTACTTC
CDR3aa: CSVEPGRGETQYF

j_gene: TRBJ1-2
abundance: once
d_gene: TRBD1
v_gene: TRBV6-5
CDR3nt: TGTGCCAGCAGGACAGGGCTGAATGGCTACACCTTC
CDR3aa: CASRTGLNGYTF

j_gene: TRBJ2-3
abundance: .
d_gene: .
v_gene: TRBV29-1
CDR3nt: TGCAGCGTTGAAGGGGCCCGAGGCGGCACAGATACGCAGTATTTT
CDR3aa: CSVEGARGGTDTQYF

j_gene: TRBJ2-7
abundance: .
d_gene: .
v_gene: TRBV21-1
CDR3nt: TGTGCCAGCAGCCCCCGCTACGAGCAGTACTTC
CDR3aa: CASSPRYEQYF

j_gene: TRBJ2-1
abundance: once
d_gene: .
v_gene: TRBV19
CDR3nt: TGTGCCAGTAGTATAGATCAACGCAGAGGGCAGTTCTTC
CDR3aa: CASSIDQRRGQFF